One sample yielded the 9 T cell receptor beta chains listed below, sequenced in a study of human T cells and chemical hapten exposure. TCRdb independently ran MiXCR on the RACE reads; one entry per CDR3 protein. The table lists about 380,000 distinct CDR3 sequences, roughly 6.3% of them singletons. Time point given: patch test 2, 6 weeks after DPC sensitization. Treatment indicated: therapeutic diphenylcyclopropenone sensitization with weekly scalp DPC. The sample consisted of whole blood, taken in connection with sensitization to the hapten diphenylcyclopropenone (DPC). The receptors were sampled from a woman between 18 and 30 years old with alopecia areata. Some clones in this sample may be carry-over from other donors' samples.

This clonotype was detected only a few times. The rearrangement uses TRBV4-3 and TRBJ2-3, with TRBD1 matching 11 bases. The CDR3 contains 17 residues. J lost 11 bases, V lost 0 bases, and 13 bases had no gene match. Germline CDR1 is LGHNA and CDR2 is YSLEER. The CDR3 DNA reads TGCGCCAGCAGCCAAGATGGGGCCGGGACAGGGGGATATTTGCAGTATTTT. Its protein product is CASSQDGAGTGGYLQYF.

This clonotype appeared a few times. The genes are TRBV6-1 and TRBJ1-3; D is perhaps TRBD1 (6 bases). Germline V gene data show CDR1 as MNHNS and CDR2 as SASEGT. V was trimmed by 6 bases and J by 3 bases, leaving 18 bases between them. The CDR3 has 16 amino acids. Written as DNA, the CDR3 is TGTGCCAGCAGGATTTCCCACAGGGAGGGTGGAAACACCATATATTTT. It translates to CASRISHREGGNTIYF.

This clonotype was counted at least ten times. The chain uses TRBV6-5 and TRBJ2-7; the D gene is possibly TRBD2 (6 bases). With 0 bases removed from V and 6 bases from J, the gap between germline ends came to 9 bases. This CDR3 has 13 residues. Germline V gives CDR1 MNHEY, CDR2 SVGAGI. CDR3 protein: CASSYSYGGEQYF. The CDR3 DNA is TGTGCCAGCAGTTACTCGTACGGGGGCGAGCAGTACTTC.

This clonotype occurred a few times. The genes are TRBV6-2 or TRBV6-3 and TRBJ2-3, with D possibly TRBD1 on 6 matching bases. Germline CDR1 MNHEY, CDR2 SVGEGT. This CDR3 spans 14 amino acids. V lost 2 bases and J lost 4, with 10 bases in between. The CDR3 sequence: CASSYLQGADTQYF. The CDR3 DNA reads as TGTGCCAGCAGTTACCTACAGGGCGCAGATACGCAGTATTTT.

This clonotype was found a few times. This sequence joins TRBV7-9 and TRBJ1-3; maybe TRBD1 (5 bases). This CDR3 spans 15 amino acids. Deletions cut 3 bases from V and 0 bases from J, with 9 bases between. CDR1 SEHNR and CDR2 FQNEAQ come from the germline V gene (reference sequence). CDR3 bases: TGTGCCAGCAGCTTCGGGGCCCACTCTGGAAACACCATATATTTT. Residues: CASSFGAHSGNTIYF.

V gene TRBV11-3 combines with J gene TRBJ2-5; 15 bases agree with TRBD2. The trim removed 5 bases at V and 5 bases at J, leaving 9 bases unmatched. Germline V gene data show CDR1 as SGHNT and CDR2 as YENEEA. The CDR3 spans 17 residues. The CDR3 region is CASSRRTGLAGGETQYF. CDR3 sequence (DNA): TGTGCCAGCAGCCGAAGGACGGGACTAGCGGGGGGCGAGACCCAGTACTTC.

This chain's CDR3 is CSVVRPGALYGYTF. CDR3 sequence (DNA): TGCAGCGTTGTAAGGCCAGGGGCGCTCTATGGCTACACCTTC. The chain combines TRBV29-1 with TRBJ1-2; possibly TRBD1 for D (6 bases). Trimming cost V 4 bases and J 4 bases, with 16 bases left between them. Per germline, CDR1 SQVTM and CDR2 ANQGSEA. The CDR3 is 14 residues long.

This clonotype was seen more than once but under ten times. The chain recombines TRBV6-2 or TRBV6-3 with TRBJ1-4; 7 positions match TRBD1. With V trimmed by 4 bases and J by 7 bases, 6 bases remained unmatched. The CDR3 contains 14 residues. Germline V gene lookup returns CDR1 MNHEY and CDR2 SVGEGT. CDR3 region: CASSSIGTAEKLFF. DNA for the CDR3: TGTGCCAGCAGTTCAATCGGGACAGCTGAAAAACTGTTTTTT.

This clonotype occurred many times. CDR3 protein: CSVAATNEKLFF. CDR3 DNA: TGCAGCGTTGCCGCAACTAATGAAAAACTGTTTTTT. The V and J genes are TRBV29-1 and TRBJ1-4; no clear D gene. With 4 bases removed from V and 0 bases from J, the gap between germline ends came to 3 bases. The CDR3 has 12 residues. The germline CDR1 and CDR2 sequences are SQVTM and ANQGSEA.